The next 23 T cell receptor beta chains were all read from a single sample in a study of identical twins. TCRdb used MiXCR to reprocess the 5' RACE reads, holding one entry per CDR3 protein. The sample gives 350,000 to 600,000 distinct CDR3 sequences, 11% to 15% of which show up once; more than 0.5% is in the top ten. A further study also used this sample, focusing on yellow fever vaccine responses in identical twins.

Sequenced material: CD4+ T cells sorted from blood. Receptors were obtained from a woman aged 18-29 years in good health.

This clonotype was seen only a few times. The genes are TRBV6-5 and TRBJ2-7, with 11 bases identical to TRBD1. Unmatched junction bases numbered 14, after V lost 2 bases and J lost 2 bases. The CDR3 has 19 amino acids. Germline CDR1 is MNHEY and CDR2 is SVGAGI. The CDR3: CASSYLKKPGTGGPYEQYF. The CDR3 nucleotides read TGTGCCAGCAGTTACCTTAAGAAACCGGGGACAGGGGGACCCTACGAGCAGTACTTC.

The V call is TRBV7-6, the J call TRBJ1-5; possibly TRBD1 for D (6 bases). Germline CDR1 and CDR2: SGHVS and FNYEAQ. The CDR3 length is 18 residues. Trimming left V 3 bases short and J 2 bases short, with 20 bases between. The CDR3 is CASSFRNRPRGCNQPQHF. As DNA, the CDR3 is TGTGCCAGCAGCTTCAGAAACCGCCCCAGGGGTTGCAATCAGCCCCAGCATTTT.

This chain connects TRBV10-2 to TRBJ2-2; 10 bases are a match to TRBD2. Germline assignment: CDR1 WSHSY and CDR2 SAAADI. J lost 6 bases, V lost 6 bases, and 7 bases had no gene match. The CDR3 is 15 residues long. CDR3 DNA: TGCGCCAGCAGGACCGGGACTAGCGAGGCCGGGGAGCTGTTTTTT. Protein product: CASRTGTSEAGELFF.

The CDR3 bases are TGTGCCACCAGCAGAGGCGGCAGGGGGCAAGAGACCCAGTACTTC. Its translation: CATSRGGRGQETQYF. This chain joins TRBV15 and TRBJ2-5; 7 nucleotides agree with TRBD1. The CDR3 has 15 amino acids. With 1 base clipped from V and 2 bases from J, the junction kept 4 bases outside the gene matches. Germline V lookup: CDR1 LNHNV, CDR2 YYDKDF (reference sequence). Supplemented by reference TRBV15 and TRBJ2-5, the full variable domain reads DAMVIQNPRYQVTQFGKPVTLSCSQTLNHNVMYWYQQKSSQAPKLLFHYYDKDFNNEADTPDNFQSRRPNTSFCFLDIRSPGLGDTAMYLCATSRGGRGQETQYFGPGTRLLVL.

This clonotype was counted a few times. The chain links TRBV4-2 to TRBJ2-5; 12 bases line up with TRBD2. The CDR3 has 20 amino acids. J gave up 5 bases and V 4 bases, and 20 bases lay outside the gene matches. The germline V gene encodes CDR1 LGHNA and CDR2 YNFKEQ. CDR3: CASSLNPITGTSGLGETQYF. In DNA, the CDR3 is TGTGCCAGCAGCCTAAACCCGATTACCGGGACTAGCGGGCTCGGGGAGACCCAGTACTTC.

The sample holds many counts of this clonotype. The chain has TRBV6-1 and TRBJ2-1; 9 nucleotides line up with TRBD1. Looked up from germline, CDR1 is MNHNS and CDR2 is SASEGT. V gave up 6 bases and J gave up 5 bases; unmatched junction bases: 2. The CDR3 has 13 amino acids. CDR3: CASRRQGDNEQFF. CDR3 nucleotides: TGTGCCAGCAGACGACAGGGGGACAATGAGCAGTTCTTC.

This clonotype was seen many times. The chain employs TRBV25-1 and TRBJ2-1, with 11 bases that match TRBD2. The CDR3 covers 15 residues. CDR1 is MGHDK, CDR2 SYGVNS, per germline. With 2 bases clipped from V and 9 bases from J, the junction kept 6 bases outside the gene matches. The CDR3 region is CASSEPSGRSGEQFF. The CDR3 DNA reads TGTGCCAGCAGTGAACCTAGCGGGAGGAGCGGTGAGCAGTTCTTC.

The V and J genes are TRBV28 and TRBJ2-7, with D uncertain. V was cut by 7 bases and J by 2 bases, with 15 bases left in between. The CDR3 totals 14 residues. Germline values: CDR1 MDHEN, CDR2 SYDVKM. This chain's CDR3 is CASKQHKNPYEQYF. In DNA form, the CDR3 reads TGTGCCAGCAAACAACATAAAAACCCCTACGAGCAGTACTTC.

This clonotype was picked up a small number of times. The chain joins TRBV28 to TRBJ2-7; D may be TRBD1 (6 bases). V gave up 3 bases and J gave up 0 bases, with 21 bases separating them. CDR1 and CDR2 (germline): MDHEN, SYDVKM. CDR3 length: 18 residues. The CDR3 region is CASSLLFGPGQFSYEQYF. CDR3 nucleotide sequence: TGTGCCAGCAGTTTGCTCTTCGGGCCCGGACAGTTCTCCTACGAGCAGTACTTC.

A few counts support this clonotype. The CDR3 DNA is TGCGCCAGCAGCCCATCAGACTCAGGGAGGGCTTTCTTT. This translates into CASSPSDSGRAFF. The genes are TRBV10-2 and TRBJ1-1, with D possibly matching TRBD1 (5 bases). The CDR3 has 13 amino acids. CDR1 and CDR2 (germline): WSHSY, SAAADI. Trimming left V 6 bases short and J 11 bases short, with 19 bases between.

The genes are TRBV6-2 or TRBV6-3 and TRBJ2-5, with D perhaps assigned TRBD1 or TRBD2 (6 bases each). The ends were cut back, 3 bases at V and 6 bases at J, with 23 bases in the middle. The CDR3 contains 17 residues. Germline CDR1 MNHEY, CDR2 SVGEGT. The CDR3: CASSYKSGGRFAQTQYF. In DNA form, the CDR3 reads TGTGCCAGCAGTTATAAGTCTGGGGGGCGCTTCGCCCAGACCCAGTACTTC.

The rearrangement joins TRBV9 to TRBJ2-5, with unresolved D. Germline V CDR1 and CDR2: SGDLS, YYNGEE. V lost 0 bases and J lost 4, with 13 bases in between. The CDR3 consists of 15 residues. The CDR3 reads CASSVGVAERETQYF. CDR3 nucleotides: TGTGCCAGCAGCGTAGGGGTGGCTGAGCGAGAGACCCAGTACTTC.

This clonotype has ten or more counts. The chain joins TRBV29-1 to TRBJ2-7; TRBD2 matches at 7 bases. CDR3 length: 13 residues. The V gene end was trimmed by 3 bases and the J gene end by 2 bases; junction bases not matched to a gene: 4. CDR1 and CDR2 from the germline V gene are SQVTM and ANQGSEA. The CDR3 is CSVEVRGAYEQYF. The CDR3 bases are TGCAGCGTTGAGGTCCGGGGGGCCTACGAGCAGTACTTC.

The J gene is TRBJ2-3, the V gene TRBV29-1; D may be TRBD1 or TRBD2 (7 bases each). Germline-derived CDR1 and CDR2 are SQVTM and ANQGSEA. The V gene lost 3 bases and the J gene lost 1 base, with 14 bases spanning the gap. This CDR3 has 15 amino acids. CDR3 DNA: TGCAGCGTTGAGGGGGGGACAGAGGGCACAGATACGCAGTATTTT. As protein: CSVEGGTEGTDTQYF.

This clonotype has a handful of counts. The rearrangement links TRBV12-3 or TRBV12-4 to TRBJ2-5; unclear D gene. The CDR3 length is 15 residues. V was shortened by 5 bases and J by 5 bases, with 18 bases between the two germline ends. CDR3 sequence: CASSRSTILRETQYF. In DNA form, the CDR3 reads TGTGCCAGCAGTCGTTCGACGATTCTCAGGGAGACCCAGTACTTC.

This clonotype was recorded a few times. The CDR3 DNA sequence: TGTGCCGGGGGGACTAGCCAAGAGACCCAGTACTTC. It is translated as CAGGTSQETQYF. The chain employs TRBV7-9 and TRBJ2-5; 8 bases line up with TRBD2. The length of the CDR3 is 12 residues. After removal of 11 bases from V and 1 base from J, the junction contained 3 bases not matched to a gene. Germline V gives CDR1 SEHNR, CDR2 FQNEAQ (reference sequence).

This clonotype was observed at least ten times. The chain employs TRBV10-1 and TRBJ2-5, with 7 bases identical to TRBD1. In germline, CDR1 is WNHNN, CDR2 SYGVQD (reference sequence). CDR3 length: 15 amino acids. With V trimmed by 3 bases and J by 4 bases, 8 bases remained unmatched. The CDR3 region has the DNA TGCGCCAGCAGTGACCGACAGGGAAGACGAGAGACCCAGTACTTC. This gives the protein CASSDRQGRRETQYF.

The rearrangement uses TRBV20-1 and TRBJ2-7; 8 bases match TRBD2. V was clipped by 5 bases and J by 4 bases; unmatched bases: 7. Germline V gene sequence: CDR1 DFQATT, CDR2 SNEGSKA (reference sequence). The CDR3 spans 13 residues. The CDR3 region is CSAPGLAGYEQYF. For the CDR3, the DNA is TGCAGTGCTCCAGGACTAGCTGGATACGAGCAGTACTTC.

The chain uses TRBV20-1 and TRBJ1-2; no reliable D call. V was clipped by 0 bases and J by 8 bases, with 13 bases between them. Per the germline V gene, CDR1 is DFQATT and CDR2 is SNEGSKA (reference sequence). This CDR3 has 13 amino acids. CDR3 coding DNA: TGCAGTGCTAGAGAGGCAGGAAGTGGCGGCTACACCTTC. Translating gives CSAREAGSGGYTF.

Comments on this clonotype: A read error may produce the germline difference seen at one junction end. V gene TRBV12-3 or TRBV12-4 combines with J gene TRBJ2-2; 12 nucleotides line up with TRBD2. CDR3 length: 15 amino acids. CDR3 region: CASTLAGGPTGEQFF. The CDR3 nucleotides read TGTGCCAGCACCCTAGCGGGGGGGCCCACCGGGGAGCAGTTTTTT.

This clonotype was seen a few times. Written as DNA, the CDR3 is TGTGCCAGCAGAGGGACCGCCCTTGGGCCCCAGCATTTT. It encodes CASRGTALGPQHF. This rearrangement joins TRBV12-3 or TRBV12-4 to TRBJ1-5; tentative D call: TRBD1 (5 bases). The V and J ends lost 6 bases and 9 bases respectively, with 15 bases between them. This CDR3 region has 13 residues.

The CDR3 DNA sequence: TGTGCCACTTCACCTAGCGGACTCAGCACAGATACGCAGTATTTT. It codes for CATSPSGLSTDTQYF. The chain recombines TRBV28 with TRBJ2-3; 7 bases agree with TRBD2. CDR1 and CDR2 (germline): MDHEN, SYDVKM. The ends lost 10 bases at V and 0 bases at J; junction bases unmatched: 10. This CDR3 has 15 amino acids.

The chain recombines TRBV29-1 with TRBJ2-5, with TRBD1 matching 9 bases. The V and J ends lost 8 bases and 2 bases, in that order; junction bases with no gene match: 6. The CDR3 is made up of 13 amino acids. Per the germline V gene, CDR1 is SQVTM and CDR2 is ANQGSEA. In nucleotides, the CDR3 is TGCAGCACCGGGACAGGGCATCAAGAGACCCAGTACTTC. Translated, it gives CSTGTGHQETQYF.